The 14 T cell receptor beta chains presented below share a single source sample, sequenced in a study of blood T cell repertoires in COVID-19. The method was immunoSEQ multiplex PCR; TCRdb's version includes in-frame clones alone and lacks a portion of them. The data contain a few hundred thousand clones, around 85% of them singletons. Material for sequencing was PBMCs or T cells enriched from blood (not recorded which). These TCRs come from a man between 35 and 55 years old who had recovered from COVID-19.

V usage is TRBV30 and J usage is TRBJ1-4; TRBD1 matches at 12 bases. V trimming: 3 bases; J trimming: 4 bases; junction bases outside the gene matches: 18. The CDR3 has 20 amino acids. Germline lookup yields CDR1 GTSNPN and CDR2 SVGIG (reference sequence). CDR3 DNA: TGTGCCTGGAGGGGGACAGGGGGCAGGATCGGGAGAAGGTTTAATGAAAAACTGTTTTTT. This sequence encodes CAWRGTGGRIGRRFNEKLFF.

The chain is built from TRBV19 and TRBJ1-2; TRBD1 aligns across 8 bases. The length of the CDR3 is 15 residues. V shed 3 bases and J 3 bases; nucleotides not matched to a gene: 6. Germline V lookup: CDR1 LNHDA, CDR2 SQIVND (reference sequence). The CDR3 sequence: CASSIKQGVDYGYTF. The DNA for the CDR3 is TGTGCCAGTAGTATTAAACAGGGGGTTGACTATGGCTACACCTTC.

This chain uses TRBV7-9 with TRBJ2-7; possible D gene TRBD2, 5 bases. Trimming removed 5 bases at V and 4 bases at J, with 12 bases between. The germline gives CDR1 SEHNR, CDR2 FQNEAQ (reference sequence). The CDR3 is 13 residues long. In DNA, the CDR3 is TGTGCCAGCAGCAATACGGACTTGTACGAGCAGTACTTC. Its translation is CASSNTDLYEQYF.

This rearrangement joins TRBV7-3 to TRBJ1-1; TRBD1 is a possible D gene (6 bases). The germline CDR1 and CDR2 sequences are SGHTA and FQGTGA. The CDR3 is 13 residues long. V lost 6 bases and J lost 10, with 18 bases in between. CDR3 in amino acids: CASSEDPGAGAFF. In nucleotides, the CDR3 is TGTGCCAGCAGTGAAGACCCAGGGGCGGGAGCTTTCTTT.

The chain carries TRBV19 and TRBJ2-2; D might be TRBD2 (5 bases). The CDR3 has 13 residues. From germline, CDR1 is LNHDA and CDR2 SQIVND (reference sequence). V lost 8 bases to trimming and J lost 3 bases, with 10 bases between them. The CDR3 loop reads CASSHGDTGELFF. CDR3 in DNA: TGTGCCAGTTCACACGGGGACACCGGGGAGCTGTTTTTT.

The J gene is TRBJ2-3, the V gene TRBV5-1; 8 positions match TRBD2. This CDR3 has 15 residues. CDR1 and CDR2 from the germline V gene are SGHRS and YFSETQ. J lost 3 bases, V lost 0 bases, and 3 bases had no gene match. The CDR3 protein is CASSLGVAGTDTQYF. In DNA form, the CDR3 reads TGCGCCAGCAGCTTGGGAGTAGCGGGGACAGATACGCAGTATTTT.

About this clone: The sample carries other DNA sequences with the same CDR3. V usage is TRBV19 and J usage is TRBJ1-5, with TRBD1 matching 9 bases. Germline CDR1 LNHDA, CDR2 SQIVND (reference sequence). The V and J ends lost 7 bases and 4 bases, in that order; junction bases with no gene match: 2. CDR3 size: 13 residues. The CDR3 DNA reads TGTGCCAGTACGACAGGGGGAAATCAGCCCCAGCATTTT. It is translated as CASTTGGNQPQHF.

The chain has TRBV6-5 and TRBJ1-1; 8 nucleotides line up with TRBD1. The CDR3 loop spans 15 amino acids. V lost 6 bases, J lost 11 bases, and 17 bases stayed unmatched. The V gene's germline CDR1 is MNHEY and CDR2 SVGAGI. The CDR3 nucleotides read TGTGCCAGCAGGTCAGGGGGCTGGAACTTAGTAGATGCTTTCTTT. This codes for CASRSGGWNLVDAFF.

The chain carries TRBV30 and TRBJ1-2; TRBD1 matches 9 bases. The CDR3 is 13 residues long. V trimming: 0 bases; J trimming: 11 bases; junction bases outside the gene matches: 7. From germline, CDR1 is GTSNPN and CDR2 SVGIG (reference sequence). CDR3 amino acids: CAWSVLQGARYTF. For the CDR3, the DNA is TGTGCCTGGAGTGTACTACAGGGGGCAAGATACACCTTC.

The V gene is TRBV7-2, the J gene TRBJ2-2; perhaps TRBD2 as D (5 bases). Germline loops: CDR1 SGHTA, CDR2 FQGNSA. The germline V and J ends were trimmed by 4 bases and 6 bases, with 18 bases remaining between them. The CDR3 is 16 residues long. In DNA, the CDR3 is TGTGCCAGCAGCTCAGCACTGAGAGGGTTATCCGGGGAGCTGTTTTTT. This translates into CASSSALRGLSGELFF.

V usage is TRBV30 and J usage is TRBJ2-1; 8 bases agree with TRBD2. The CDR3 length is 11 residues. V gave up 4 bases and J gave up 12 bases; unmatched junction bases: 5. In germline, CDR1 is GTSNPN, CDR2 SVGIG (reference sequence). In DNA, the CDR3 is TGTGCCTGGATAGCGGGGTCTGTGCAGTTCTTC. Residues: CAWIAGSVQFF.

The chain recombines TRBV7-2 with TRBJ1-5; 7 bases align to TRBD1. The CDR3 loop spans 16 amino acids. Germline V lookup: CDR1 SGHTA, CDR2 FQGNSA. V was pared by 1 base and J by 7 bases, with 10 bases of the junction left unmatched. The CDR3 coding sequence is TGTGCCAGCAGCTTAGGGCAGGACAGGCCGGGACAGCCCCAGCATTTT. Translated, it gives CASSLGQDRPGQPQHF.

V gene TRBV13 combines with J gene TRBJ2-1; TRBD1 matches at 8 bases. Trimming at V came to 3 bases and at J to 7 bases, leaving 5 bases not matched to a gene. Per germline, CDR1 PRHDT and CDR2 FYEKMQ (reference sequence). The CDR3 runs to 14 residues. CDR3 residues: CASSLGRGLNEQFF. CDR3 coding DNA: TGTGCCAGCAGCTTGGGCAGGGGGCTTAATGAGCAGTTCTTC.

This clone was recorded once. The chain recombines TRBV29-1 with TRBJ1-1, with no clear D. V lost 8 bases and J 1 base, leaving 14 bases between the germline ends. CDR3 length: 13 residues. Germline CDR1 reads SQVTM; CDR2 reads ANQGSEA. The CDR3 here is CSLAAEANTEAFF. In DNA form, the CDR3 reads TGCAGCCTGGCGGCGGAGGCGAACACTGAAGCTTTCTTT.